These 29 T cell receptor beta chains originate from one sample sequenced in a study of cytomegalovirus exposure and HLA in healthy donors. PCR was performed using 60 Vbeta and 13 Jbeta primers. Clones were read by immunoSEQ multiplex PCR, and TCRdb kept only the in-frame ones, dropping some. This sample's table has 100,000 to 150,000 clones. Input material: PBMCs. The receptors here all came from a man aged 25 to 40 in good health and CMV-seronegative.

V and J are TRBV19 and TRBJ2-6, with 7 bases that match TRBD2. J was trimmed by 0 bases and V by 8 bases; bases with no gene match: 7. The CDR3 is made up of 16 amino acids. Germline values: CDR1 LNHDA, CDR2 SQIVND (reference sequence). The CDR3 is CASGRDLSSGANVLTF. CDR3 bases: TGTGCCAGTGGGAGGGATCTGAGCTCTGGGGCCAACGTCCTGACTTTC.

The CDR3 DNA is TGCGCCAGCAGCCGCAGGGACTTCTGGGCGGACGGGGAGCTGTTTTTT. This translates into CASSRRDFWADGELFF. J is TRBJ2-2 and V is TRBV4-1; maybe TRBD2 (6 bases). There are 16 residues in the CDR3. Germline V CDR1 and CDR2: MGHRA, YSYEKL. V gave up 4 bases and J gave up 7 bases, with 19 bases separating them.

The chain carries TRBV29-1 and TRBJ2-2, with 8 bases matching TRBD1. The CDR3 spans 13 residues. The germline V gene encodes CDR1 SQVTM and CDR2 ANQGSEA. The J segment lost 7 bases and the V segment lost 7 bases, leaving 8 bases of the junction unmatched. The CDR3 DNA reads as TGCAGCGCCTCGGACAGGGTGGGCGGGGAGCTGTTTTTT. Protein product: CSASDRVGGELFF.

The chain employs TRBV10-3 and TRBJ2-7; a weak D match, TRBD2 (5 bases). The CDR3 extends over 13 amino acids. Per germline, CDR1 ENHRY and CDR2 SYGVKD. Trimming removed 2 bases at V and 6 bases at J, with 11 bases between. The CDR3 reads CAISEPPGLEQYF. DNA of the CDR3: TGTGCCATCAGTGAGCCCCCCGGACTCGAGCAGTACTTC.

The chain recombines TRBV4-3 with TRBJ1-2; a possible D gene is TRBD1 (5 bases). Per germline, CDR1 LGHNA and CDR2 YSLEER. The CDR3 consists of 15 residues. Trimming left V 0 bases short and J 4 bases short, with 12 bases between. The CDR3 nucleotides are TGCGCCAGCAGCCAAGAGTTTGGGCAGGGCTATGGCTACACCTTC. Protein: CASSQEFGQGYGYTF.

The V and J genes are TRBV11-1 and TRBJ2-6; 9 nucleotides agree with TRBD1. CDR1 and CDR2 (germline): SGHAT, FQDESV (reference sequence). V shed 5 bases, J shed 2 bases, and the junction held 10 bases outside the gene matches. The CDR3 contains 18 residues. Here the CDR3 reads CASSQIGQGRAGANVLTF. CDR3 in DNA: TGTGCCAGCAGCCAAATAGGACAGGGGAGGGCTGGGGCCAACGTCCTGACTTTC. Complete variable domain (other parts from reference TRBV11-1 and TRBJ2-6): EAEVAQSPRYKITEKSQAVAFWCDPISGHATLYWYRQILGQGPELLVQFQDESVVDDSQLPKDRFSAERLKGVDSTLKIQPAELGDSAMYLCASSQIGQGRAGANVLTFGAGSRLTVL.

V gene TRBV6-5 combines with J gene TRBJ1-4; tentatively, D is TRBD1 (6 bases). Trimming took off 6 bases at V and 0 bases at J, with 11 bases between the two ends. In germline, CDR1 is MNHEY, CDR2 SVGAGI. CDR3 length: 15 residues. The CDR3 loop reads CASSGQMATNEKLFF. As DNA, the CDR3 is TGTGCCAGCAGCGGACAGATGGCAACTAATGAAAAACTGTTTTTT.

The chain employs TRBV30 and TRBJ1-6, with TRBD1 matching 9 bases. The CDR3 loop spans 15 amino acids. V was clipped by 0 bases and J by 5 bases; unmatched bases: 2. Germline V lookup: CDR1 GTSNPN, CDR2 SVGIG (reference sequence). CDR3 in amino acids: CAWSVRDRDNSPLHF. As DNA, the CDR3 is TGTGCCTGGAGTGTACGGGACAGGGATAATTCACCCCTCCACTTT. The full variable domain, rest sourced from reference TRBV30 and TRBJ1-6, is SQTIHQWPATLVQPVGSPLSLECTVEGTSNPNLYWYRQAAGRGLQLLFYSVGIGQISSEVPQNLSASRPQDRQFILSSKKLLLSDSGFYLCAWSVRDRDNSPLHFGNGTRLTVT.

This chain joins TRBV6-4 and TRBJ1-6; the D is unclear. This CDR3 has 15 residues. Trimming stripped 2 bases from V and 7 bases from J, with 12 bases between. Germline V lookup: CDR1 MRHNA, CDR2 SNTAGT. The chain's CDR3 is CASSDVSGQNSPLHF. The CDR3 DNA reads TGTGCCAGCAGTGACGTTAGTGGGCAGAATTCACCCCTCCACTTT.

The chain has TRBV27 and TRBJ2-7, with D possibly matching TRBD2 (5 bases). The CDR3 is made up of 17 amino acids. The germline CDR1 and CDR2 sequences are MNHEY and SMNVEV (reference sequence). V lost 3 bases and J lost 3, with 21 bases in between. CDR3 coding DNA: TGTGCCAGCAGTTTGAGTCTAGCAAGTCAAAGAATCTACGAGCAGTACTTC. Translated: CASSLSLASQRIYEQYF.

The V gene is TRBV28, the J gene TRBJ2-6; tentative D call: TRBD1 (6 bases). CDR3 length equals 15 residues. V gave up 4 bases and J gave up 2 bases, with 9 bases separating them. Germline CDR1 MDHEN, CDR2 SYDVKM. In DNA, the CDR3 is TGTGCCAGCAGTTACAGGGATGCTGGGGCCAACGTCCTGACTTTC. This codes for CASSYRDAGANVLTF.

The V call is TRBV4-1, the J call TRBJ2-1; D call uncertain. Germline CDR1 and CDR2: MGHRA and YSYEKL. V lost 0 bases and J lost 6, with 6 bases in between. The CDR3 length is 13 residues. The CDR3 bases are TGCGCCAGCAGCCAAGATCGGGTCAATGAGCAGTTCTTC. Encoded protein: CASSQDRVNEQFF.

V usage is TRBV6-4 and J usage is TRBJ2-3, with TRBD1 matching over 8 bases. V gave up 2 bases and J gave up 3 bases; unmatched junction bases: 4. The CDR3 is 15 amino acids. Germline-derived CDR1 and CDR2 are MRHNA and SNTAGT. The CDR3 loop is CASSDTQGATDTQYF. Here the CDR3 DNA reads TGTGCCAGCAGTGACACTCAGGGGGCGACAGATACGCAGTATTTT.

The chain carries TRBV9 and TRBJ1-1, with D perhaps matching TRBD1 (6 bases). The CDR3 is made up of 15 amino acids. Germline V gives CDR1 SGDLS, CDR2 YYNGEE. V lost 2 bases to trimming and J lost 0 bases, with 11 bases between them. The CDR3 bases are TGTGCCAGCAGCGTGGGTGGGACAATGAACACTGAAGCTTTCTTT. Its translation: CASSVGGTMNTEAFF.

This chain joins TRBV4-2 and TRBJ1-2; the match to TRBD1 covers 7 bases. V gave up 1 base and J gave up 8 bases; unmatched junction bases: 10. This CDR3 is 15 amino acids long. Germline-derived CDR1 and CDR2 are LGHNA and YNFKEQ. CDR3 DNA sequence: TGTGCCAGCAGCCAAGTGGGGCAGGGGGATCAAGGCTACACCTTC. It yields the protein CASSQVGQGDQGYTF.

V usage is TRBV28 and J usage is TRBJ1-2; 8 nucleotides agree with TRBD1. Germline V CDR1 and CDR2: MDHEN, SYDVKM. This CDR3 has 14 amino acids. With 8 bases clipped from V and 8 bases from J, the junction kept 13 bases outside the gene matches. CDR3 amino acids: CASDSQGAVLGYTF. CDR3 coding DNA: TGTGCCAGCGATTCCCAGGGGGCCGTGTTGGGCTACACCTTC.

This rearrangement joins TRBV9 to TRBJ2-1; 9 bases map to TRBD1. With V trimmed by 3 bases and J by 3 bases, 4 bases remained unmatched. CDR1 is SGDLS, CDR2 YYNGEE, per germline. This CDR3 has 15 residues. The DNA for the CDR3 is TGTGCCAGCAGCGCGGGACAGGGTTTCTACAATGAGCAGTTCTTC. Its translation: CASSAGQGFYNEQFF. The full variable domain, its missing parts supplied by reference TRBV9 and TRBJ2-1, is DSGVTQTPKHLITATGQRVTLRCSPRSGDLSVYWYQQSLDQGLQFLIQYYNGEERAKGNILERFSAQQFPDLHSELNLSSLELGDSALYFCASSAGQGFYNEQFFGPGTRLTVL.

The chain carries TRBV6-6 and TRBJ1-4; TRBD1 is a possible D gene (6 bases). CDR3 length: 16 amino acids. CDR1 and CDR2 (germline): MNHNY, SVGAGI (reference sequence). V was pared by 6 bases and J by 0 bases, with 14 bases between. The CDR3 loop reads CASRKRQEATNEKLFF. DNA of the CDR3: TGTGCCAGCAGGAAAAGACAGGAGGCAACTAATGAAAAACTGTTTTTT.

The chain carries TRBV30 and TRBJ1-1; 7 positions match TRBD1. CDR1 is GTSNPN, CDR2 SVGIG, per germline (reference sequence). V trimming: 1 base; J trimming: 5 bases; junction bases outside the gene matches: 4. The CDR3 totals 13 residues. The CDR3 protein is CAWSGQGVTEAFF. For the CDR3, the DNA is TGTGCCTGGAGTGGCCAGGGGGTGACTGAAGCTTTCTTT.

V and J are TRBV7-9 and TRBJ2-4; perhaps TRBD1 as D (5 bases). There are 15 residues in the CDR3. In germline, CDR1 is SEHNR, CDR2 FQNEAQ (reference sequence). Trimming took off 5 bases at V and 8 bases at J, with 19 bases between the two ends. The CDR3 coding sequence is TGTGCCAGCAGCCCCCCGACAGAAATAGGGGACATTCAGTACTTC. Protein: CASSPPTEIGDIQYF.

The chain recombines TRBV5-6 with TRBJ2-7, with a tentative D call TRBD2 (6 bases). Germline CDR1 SGHDT, CDR2 YYEEEE. CDR3 length: 15 residues. V was clipped by 4 bases and J by 0 bases, with 14 bases between them. The chain's CDR3 is CASSPHLDYSYEQYF. In DNA, the CDR3 is TGTGCCAGCAGCCCCCACCTGGACTACTCCTACGAGCAGTACTTC.

The chain recombines TRBV6-5 with TRBJ1-3; tentatively, D is TRBD1 (6 bases). The germline V gene has CDR1 MNHEY and CDR2 SVGAGI. V lost 6 bases, J lost 0 bases, and 12 bases lay in between. This CDR3 has 15 amino acids. CDR3 protein: CASRDSTDSGNTIYF. The CDR3 DNA follows: TGTGCCAGCAGGGACAGTACCGACTCTGGAAACACCATATATTTT.

The V gene is TRBV28, the J gene TRBJ2-7; tentative D call: TRBD2 (6 bases). Between the trimmed V and J ends, which lost 5 bases and 0 bases, there was a span of 29 bases. Germline V CDR1 and CDR2: MDHEN, SYDVKM. This CDR3 region has 20 residues. DNA for the CDR3: TGTGCCAGCAGTCCATCCCTCGTCCCCCTTAGCTGGAGGGACTCCTACGAGCAGTACTTC. As protein: CASSPSLVPLSWRDSYEQYF.

The CDR3 here is CASSSLTSGVVYEQYF. The DNA of the CDR3 is TGTGCCAGCAGCTCCTTGACTAGCGGGGTAGTCTACGAGCAGTACTTC. This chain links TRBV5-6 with TRBJ2-5; 11 bases are a match to TRBD2. The J call may be incorrect, as the DNA end agrees better with TRBJ2-7. The germline V gene encodes CDR1 SGHDT and CDR2 YYEEEE. The CDR3 contains 16 residues.

The chain has TRBV5-1 and TRBJ2-7, with D uncertain. Looked up from germline, CDR1 is SGHRS and CDR2 is YFSETQ. V was clipped by 4 bases and J by 4 bases, with 9 bases between them. The CDR3 spans 12 residues. The CDR3, as DNA: TGCGCCAGCAGCCTTAACAGATACGAGCAGTACTTC. It encodes CASSLNRYEQYF.

J is TRBJ1-6 and V is TRBV4-3; 8 bases line up with TRBD1. Germline values: CDR1 LGHNA, CDR2 YSLEER. Germline trimming cut 5 bases from V and 7 bases from J; bases unmatched to any gene: 4. The CDR3 consists of 14 residues. DNA for the CDR3: TGCGCCAGCAGCAGCCGACAGGGGAATTCACCCCTCCACTTT. Encoded protein: CASSSRQGNSPLHF.

This chain joins TRBV7-8 and TRBJ1-2; 8 bases are a match to TRBD1. The V segment lost 5 bases and the J segment 3 bases; nucleotides outside the gene matches: 8. Germline V gene lookup returns CDR1 SGHVS and CDR2 FQNEAQ. The CDR3 is 15 residues long. The CDR3 bases are TGTGCCAGCAGCCCGAGTCCAGGGGGCGACTATGGCTACACCTTC. It specifies CASSPSPGGDYGYTF. Variable domain in full (rest from reference TRBV7-8 and TRBJ1-2): GAGVSQSPRYKVAKRGQDVALRCDPISGHVSLFWYQQALGQGPEFLTYFQNEAQLDKSGLPSDRFFAERPEGSVSTLKIQRTQQEDSAVYLCASSPSPGGDYGYTFGSGTRLTVV.

CDR3 DNA sequence: TGCGCCAGCAGTGAGTTGTGGAGCTCCTACGAGCAGTACTTC. Protein product: CASSELWSSYEQYF. The chain has TRBV10-2 and TRBJ2-7, with D uncertain. The CDR3 has 14 amino acids. V lost 1 base to trimming and J lost 0 bases, with 7 bases between them. In germline, CDR1 is WSHSY, CDR2 SAAADI.

J is TRBJ1-6 and V is TRBV5-1; the match to TRBD1 covers 9 bases. The germline V gene encodes CDR1 SGHRS and CDR2 YFSETQ. This CDR3 spans 14 amino acids. V was clipped by 2 bases and J by 8 bases; unmatched bases: 2. The CDR3 nucleotides read TGCGCCAGCAGCTTCCGGGACAGGGATTCACCCCTCCACTTT. Translated: CASSFRDRDSPLHF. Complete variable domain (other parts from reference TRBV5-1 and TRBJ1-6): KAGVTQTPRYLIKTRGQQVTLSCSPISGHRSVSWYQQTPGQGLQFLFEYFSETQRNKGNFPGRFSGRQFSNSRSEMNVSTLELGDSALYLCASSFRDRDSPLHFGNGTRLTVT.